This T cell receptor beta chain emerged from a study of T cell responses to AZD1222 COVID-19 vaccine. This table comes from immunoSEQ multiplex PCR, and its TCRdb copy is limited to in-frame clones, with some not included. The table records tens of thousands of clones, around 85% of them present only once. The CDR3 runs 16 residues. Per the germline V gene, CDR1 is SGDLS and CDR2 is YYNGEE. The ends lost 0 bases at V and 2 bases at J; junction bases unmatched: 4. The chain joins TRBV9 to TRBJ2-3, with 9 bases aligning to TRBD2. The input for sequencing was peripheral blood, taken 28 days after the second AZD1222 dose. The TCR comes from an adult who received the AZD1222 COVID-19 vaccine. The CDR3: CASSVGTSDDTDTQYF. CDR3 sequence (DNA): TGTGCCAGCAGCGTAGGGACTAGCGACGACACAGATACGCAGTATTTT. Together with reference TRBV9 and TRBJ2-3, the CDR3 gives the full variable domain: DSGVTQTPKHLITATGQRVTLRCSPRSGDLSVYWYQQSLDQGLQFLIQYYNGEERAKGNILERFSAQQFPDLHSELNLSSLELGDSALYFCASSVGTSDDTDTQYFGPGTRLTVL.